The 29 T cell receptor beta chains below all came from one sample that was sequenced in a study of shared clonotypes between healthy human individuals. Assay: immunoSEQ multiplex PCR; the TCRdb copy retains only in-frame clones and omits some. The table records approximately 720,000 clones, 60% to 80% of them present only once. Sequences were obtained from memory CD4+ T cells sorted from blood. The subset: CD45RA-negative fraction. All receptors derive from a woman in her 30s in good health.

The DNA for the CDR3 is TGTGCCAGCAGTGAAAGGGTAACTAGCGGGCCAACTGCCTACGAGCAGTACTTC. It yields the protein CASSERVTSGPTAYEQYF. The chain employs TRBV6-1 and TRBJ2-7; 9 nucleotides align to TRBD2. The J segment lost 2 bases and the V segment lost 2 bases, leaving 13 bases of the junction unmatched. The CDR3 consists of 18 residues. Germline lookup yields CDR1 MNHNS and CDR2 SASEGT.

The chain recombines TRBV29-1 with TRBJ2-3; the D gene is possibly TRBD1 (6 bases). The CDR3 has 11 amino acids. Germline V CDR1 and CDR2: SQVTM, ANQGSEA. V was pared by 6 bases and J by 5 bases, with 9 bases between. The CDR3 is CSVLQGDTQYF. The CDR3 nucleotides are TGCAGCGTATTACAGGGAGATACGCAGTATTTT.

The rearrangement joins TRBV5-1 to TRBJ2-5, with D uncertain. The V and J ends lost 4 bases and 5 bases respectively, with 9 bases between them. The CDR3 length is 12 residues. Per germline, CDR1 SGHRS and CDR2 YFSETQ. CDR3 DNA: TGCGCCAGCAGCCTTTCATCCGAGACCCAGTACTTC. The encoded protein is CASSLSSETQYF.

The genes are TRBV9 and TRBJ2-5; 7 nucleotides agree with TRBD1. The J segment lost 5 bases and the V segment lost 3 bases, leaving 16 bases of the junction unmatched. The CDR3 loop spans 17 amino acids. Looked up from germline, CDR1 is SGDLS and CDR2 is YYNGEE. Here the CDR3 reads CASSGRRQGRFGETQYF. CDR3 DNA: TGTGCCAGCAGCGGACGACGACAGGGAAGGTTTGGGGAGACCCAGTACTTC. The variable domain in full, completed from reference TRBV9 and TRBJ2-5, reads DSGVTQTPKHLITATGQRVTLRCSPRSGDLSVYWYQQSLDQGLQFLIQYYNGEERAKGNILERFSAQQFPDLHSELNLSSLELGDSALYFCASSGRRQGRFGETQYFGPGTRLLVL.

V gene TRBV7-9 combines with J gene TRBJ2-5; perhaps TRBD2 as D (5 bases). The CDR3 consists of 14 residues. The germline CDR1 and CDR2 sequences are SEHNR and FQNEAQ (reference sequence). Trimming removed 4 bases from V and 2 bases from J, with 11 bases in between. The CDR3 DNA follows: TGTGCCAGCAGCTCCAACGGGATTCAAGAGACCCAGTACTTC. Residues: CASSSNGIQETQYF.

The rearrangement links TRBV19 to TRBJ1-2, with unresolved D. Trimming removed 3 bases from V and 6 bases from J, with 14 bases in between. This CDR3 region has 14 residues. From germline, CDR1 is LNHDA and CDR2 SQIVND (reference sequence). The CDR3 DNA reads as TGTGCCAGTAGTATTTCCCCGGACGTGGATGGCTACACCTTC. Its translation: CASSISPDVDGYTF.

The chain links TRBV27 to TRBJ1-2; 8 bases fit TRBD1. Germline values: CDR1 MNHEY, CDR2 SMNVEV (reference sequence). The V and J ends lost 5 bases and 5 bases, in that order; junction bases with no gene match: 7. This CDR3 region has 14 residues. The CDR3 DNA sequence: TGTGCCAGCAGTATAGGGACAGGACGGTATGGCTACACCTTC. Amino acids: CASSIGTGRYGYTF.

For the CDR3, the DNA is TGTGCCAGCAGCCCAGGACAGGGGGCGATCAATGAGCAGTTCTTC. It is translated as CASSPGQGAINEQFF. This chain links TRBV11-2 with TRBJ2-1; 11 nucleotides agree with TRBD1. CDR3 length: 15 residues. Germline V CDR1 and CDR2: SGHAT, FQNNGV. J gave up 6 bases and V 5 bases, and 6 bases lay outside the gene matches.

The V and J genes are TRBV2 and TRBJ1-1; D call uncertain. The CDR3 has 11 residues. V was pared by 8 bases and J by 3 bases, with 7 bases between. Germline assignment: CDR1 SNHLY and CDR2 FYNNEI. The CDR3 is CASLYHTEAFF. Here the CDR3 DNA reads TGTGCCAGCTTATACCACACTGAAGCTTTCTTT.

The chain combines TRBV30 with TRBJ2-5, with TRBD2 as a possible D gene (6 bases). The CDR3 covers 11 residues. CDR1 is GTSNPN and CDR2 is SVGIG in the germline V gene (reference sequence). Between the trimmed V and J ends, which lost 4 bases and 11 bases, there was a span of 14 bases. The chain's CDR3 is CAWTPGGEQYF. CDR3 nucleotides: TGTGCCTGGACCCCGGGCGGGGAGCAGTACTTC.

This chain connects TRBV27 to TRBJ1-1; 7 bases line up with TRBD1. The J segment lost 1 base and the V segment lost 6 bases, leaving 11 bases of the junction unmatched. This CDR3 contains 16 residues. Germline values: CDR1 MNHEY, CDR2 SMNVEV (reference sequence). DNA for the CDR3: TGTGCCAGCAGCTCGTGGAGGGGGCAGGGGAACACTGAAGCTTTCTTT. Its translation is CASSSWRGQGNTEAFF.

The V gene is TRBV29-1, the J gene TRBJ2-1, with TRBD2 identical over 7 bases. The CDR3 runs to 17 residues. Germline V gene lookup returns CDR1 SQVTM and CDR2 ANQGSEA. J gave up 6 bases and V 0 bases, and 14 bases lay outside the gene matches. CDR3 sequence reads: CSVEDLWGGSEGNEQFF. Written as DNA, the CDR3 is TGCAGCGTTGAAGATCTTTGGGGAGGGTCCGAGGGCAATGAGCAGTTCTTC.

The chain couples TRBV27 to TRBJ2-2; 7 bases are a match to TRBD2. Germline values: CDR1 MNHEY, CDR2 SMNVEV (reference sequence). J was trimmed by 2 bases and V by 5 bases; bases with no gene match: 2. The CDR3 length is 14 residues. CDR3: CASSAGLNTGELFF. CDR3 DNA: TGTGCCAGCAGTGCGGGACTAAACACCGGGGAGCTGTTTTTT.

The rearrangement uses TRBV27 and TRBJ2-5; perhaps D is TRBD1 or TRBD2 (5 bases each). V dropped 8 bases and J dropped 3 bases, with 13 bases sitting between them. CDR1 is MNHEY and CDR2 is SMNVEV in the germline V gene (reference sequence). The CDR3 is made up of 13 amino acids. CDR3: CASYRDPKETQYF. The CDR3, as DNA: TGTGCCAGCTACCGGGACCCCAAAGAGACCCAGTACTTC.

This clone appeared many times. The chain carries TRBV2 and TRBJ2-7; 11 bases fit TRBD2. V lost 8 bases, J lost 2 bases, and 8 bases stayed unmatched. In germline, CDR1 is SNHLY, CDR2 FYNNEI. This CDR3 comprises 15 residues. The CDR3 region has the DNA TGTGCCAGCGTAGCTTTGACTAGCGGGGCCTACGAGCAGTACTTC. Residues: CASVALTSGAYEQYF. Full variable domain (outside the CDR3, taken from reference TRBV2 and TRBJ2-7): EPEVTQTPSHQVTQMGQEVILRCVPISNHLYFYWYRQILGQKVEFLVSFYNNEISEKSEIFDDQFSVERPDGSNFTLKIRSTKLEDSAMYFCASVALTSGAYEQYFGPGTRLTVT.

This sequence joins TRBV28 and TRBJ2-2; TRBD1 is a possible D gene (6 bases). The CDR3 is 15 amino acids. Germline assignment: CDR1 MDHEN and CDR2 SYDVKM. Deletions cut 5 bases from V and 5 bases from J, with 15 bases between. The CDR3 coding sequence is TGTGCCAGCAGTGCAATCGACAGGTATACCGGGGAGCTGTTTTTT. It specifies CASSAIDRYTGELFF.

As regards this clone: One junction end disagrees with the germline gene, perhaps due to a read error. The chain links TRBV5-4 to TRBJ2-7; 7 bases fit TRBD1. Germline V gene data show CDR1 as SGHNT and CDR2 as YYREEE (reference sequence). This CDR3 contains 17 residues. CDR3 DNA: TGCGCCAGCAGCCCTAGTTCGGCCCGACAGGGAAGGGGCGAGCAGTACTTC. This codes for CASSPSSARQGRGEQYF. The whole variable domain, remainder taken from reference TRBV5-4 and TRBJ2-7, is ETGVTQSPTHLIKTRGQQVTLRCSSQSGHNTVSWYQQALGQGPQFIFQYYREEENGRGNFPPRFSGLQFPNYSSELNVNALELDDSALYLCASSPSSARQGRGEQYFGPGTRLTVT.

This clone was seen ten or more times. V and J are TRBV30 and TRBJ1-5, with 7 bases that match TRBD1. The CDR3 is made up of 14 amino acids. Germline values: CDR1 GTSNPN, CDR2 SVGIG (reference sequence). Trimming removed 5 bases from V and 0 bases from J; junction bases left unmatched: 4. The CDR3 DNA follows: TGTGCCTGGGCGGGGACAGTTAGCAATCAGCCCCAGCATTTT. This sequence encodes CAWAGTVSNQPQHF.

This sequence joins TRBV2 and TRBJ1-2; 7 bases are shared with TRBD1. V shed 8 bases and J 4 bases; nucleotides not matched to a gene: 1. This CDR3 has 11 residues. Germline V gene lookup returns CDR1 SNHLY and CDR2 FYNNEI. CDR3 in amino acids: CASGTVYGYTF. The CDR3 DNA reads TGTGCCAGCGGGACAGTCTATGGCTACACCTTC.

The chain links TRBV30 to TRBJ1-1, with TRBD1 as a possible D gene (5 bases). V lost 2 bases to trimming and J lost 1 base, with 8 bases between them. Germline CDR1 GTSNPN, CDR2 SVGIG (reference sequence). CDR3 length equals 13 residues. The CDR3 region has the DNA TGTGCCTGGAGTACGACAGCGAACACTGAAGCTTTCTTT. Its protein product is CAWSTTANTEAFF.

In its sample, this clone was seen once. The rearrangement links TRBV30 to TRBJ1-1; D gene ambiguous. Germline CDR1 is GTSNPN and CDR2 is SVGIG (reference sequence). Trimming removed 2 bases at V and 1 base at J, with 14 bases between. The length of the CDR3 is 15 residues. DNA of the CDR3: TGTGCCTGGAGTCTTAAGCAGGCCCCGAACACTGAAGCTTTCTTT. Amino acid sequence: CAWSLKQAPNTEAFF.

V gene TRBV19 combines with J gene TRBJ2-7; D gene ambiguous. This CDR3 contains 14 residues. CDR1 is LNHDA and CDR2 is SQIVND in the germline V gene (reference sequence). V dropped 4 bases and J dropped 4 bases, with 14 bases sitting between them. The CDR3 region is CASSTGPGSYEQYF. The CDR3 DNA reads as TGTGCCAGTAGTACCGGGCCCGGATCATACGAGCAGTACTTC.

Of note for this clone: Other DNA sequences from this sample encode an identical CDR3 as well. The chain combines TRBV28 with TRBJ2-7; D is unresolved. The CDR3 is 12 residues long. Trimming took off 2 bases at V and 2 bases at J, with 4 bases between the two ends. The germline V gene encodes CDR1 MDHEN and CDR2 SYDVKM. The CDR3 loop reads CASSLKAYEQYF. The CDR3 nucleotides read TGTGCCAGCAGTTTAAAGGCCTACGAGCAGTACTTC.

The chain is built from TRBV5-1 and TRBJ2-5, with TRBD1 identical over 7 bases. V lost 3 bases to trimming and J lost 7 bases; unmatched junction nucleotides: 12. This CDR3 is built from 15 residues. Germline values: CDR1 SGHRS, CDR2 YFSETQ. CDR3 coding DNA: TGCGCCAGCAGCTATGGGACAGCGGATGGAGGGACCCAGTACTTC. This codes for CASSYGTADGGTQYF.

The CDR3 DNA reads as TGTGCCAGCAGCTTACTAGCGGGAGGGCCCACTGAGCAGTTCTTC. It encodes CASSLLAGGPTEQFF. This rearrangement joins TRBV11-2 to TRBJ2-1; 12 bases agree with TRBD2. Germline assignment: CDR1 SGHAT and CDR2 FQNNGV. CDR3 length equals 15 residues. The V gene end was trimmed by 2 bases and the J gene end by 9 bases; junction bases not matched to a gene: 5.

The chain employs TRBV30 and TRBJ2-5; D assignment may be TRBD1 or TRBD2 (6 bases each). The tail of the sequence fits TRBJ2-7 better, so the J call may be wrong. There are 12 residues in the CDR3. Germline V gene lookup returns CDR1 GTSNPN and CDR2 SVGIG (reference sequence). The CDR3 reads CAWVGGKYEQYF. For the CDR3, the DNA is TGTGCCTGGGTCGGGGGCAAGTACGAGCAGTACTTC.

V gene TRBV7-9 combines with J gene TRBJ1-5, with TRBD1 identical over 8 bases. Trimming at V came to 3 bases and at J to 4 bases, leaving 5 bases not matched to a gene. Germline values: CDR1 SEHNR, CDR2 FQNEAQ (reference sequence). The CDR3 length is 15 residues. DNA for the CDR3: TGTGCCAGCAGCTTGTTCGGACAGGGAAATCAGCCCCAGCATTTT. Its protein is CASSLFGQGNQPQHF.

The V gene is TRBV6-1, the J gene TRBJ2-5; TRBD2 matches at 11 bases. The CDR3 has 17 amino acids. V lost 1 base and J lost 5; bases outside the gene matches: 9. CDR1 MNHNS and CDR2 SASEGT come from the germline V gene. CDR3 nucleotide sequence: TGTGCCAGCAGTGAAGGGGGGTCTAGCGGGAGGTGGGAGACCCAGTACTTC. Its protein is CASSEGGSSGRWETQYF.

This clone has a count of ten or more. The CDR3 nucleotides are TGCGCCAGCAGGTCAGGACTAGCGGGAGCCTACGAGCAGTACTTC. It yields the protein CASRSGLAGAYEQYF. The genes are TRBV5-1 and TRBJ2-7; 13 bases agree with TRBD2. CDR1 is SGHRS and CDR2 is YFSETQ in the germline V gene. CDR3 size: 15 residues. Losses at the gene ends were 5 bases for V and 2 bases for J; bases not matched to a gene: 4.